Sequencing of this TCR beta chain was carried out in a study of T cells in Graves' hyperthyroidism and ophthalmopathy. This clonotype was picked up a small number of times. The V gene lost 0 bases and the J gene lost 5 bases, with 19 bases spanning the gap. CDR1 SEHNR and CDR2 FQNEAQ come from the germline V gene (reference sequence). The CDR3 extends over 18 amino acids. Those patients with uncontrolled infection, other autoimmune disease, pregnancy or lactation were excluded. Template material for amplifying TCR beta CDR3 regions consisted of RNA transcripts. A set of HTBI primers served as the primers for a first-round RT-PCR of the TCR CDR3. Via MiXCR, TCRdb re-called the multiplex PCR reads, giving one row per CDR3 protein. The sample yields 650,000 to 800,000 distinct CDR3 sequences, about 45% seen once.

The receptor comes from an adult man with Graves' disease, either hyperthyroidism or ophthalmopathy (not recorded which). This chain uses TRBV7-9 with TRBJ2-2; D is possibly TRBD2 (6 bases). Material for sequencing was peripheral blood or thyroid tissue (not recorded which). The CDR3: CASSLASSAPTGTGELFF. The CDR3, as DNA: TGTGCCAGCAGCTTAGCCTCTAGCGCCCCGACTGGAACCGGGGAGCTGTTTTTT.